The next 6 T cell receptor beta chains were all read from a single sample in a study of tumor and adjacent non-tumor tissue in lung cancer. The template was RNA from unsorted bulk tissue. TCRbeta libraries were built with three rounds of nested PCR, modified from ARM-PCR. MiXCR, run by TCRdb on the multiplex PCR reads, gives a single entry per CDR3 protein. The sample yields about 110,000 distinct CDR3 sequences, roughly 73% seen once. The specimen was lung tumor tissue. All receptors derive from a woman aged 60 to 75 with non-small cell lung cancer.

Points on this clonotype: Since a much larger clone is just one base distant, this may be a read error. J is TRBJ2-7 and V is TRBV14; no definite D call. The CDR3 loop spans 14 amino acids. Trimming removed 3 bases from V and 2 bases from J, with 11 bases in between. CDR1 is SGHDN, CDR2 FVKESK, per germline. CDR3 amino acids: CASSHHGSAYEQYF. The CDR3 bases are TGTGCCAGCAGCCATCACGGATCGGCCTACGAGCAGTACTTC.

The chain recombines TRBV28 with TRBJ1-5; maybe TRBD2 (5 bases). The tail of the sequence fits TRBJ2-3 better, so the J call may be wrong. From germline, CDR1 is MDHEN and CDR2 SYDVKM. This CDR3 contains 14 residues. CDR3 bases: TGTGCCAGCAACATGTGGACTGTCAATCAGCCCCAGTATTTT. Amino acids: CASNMWTVNQPQYF.

In the case of this clonotype: The germline gene is not matched at one end of the junction; a read error may be the cause. This sequence joins TRBV11-3 and TRBJ2-3; D is unresolved. The CDR3 has 12 residues. CDR1 SGHNT and CDR2 YENEEA come from the germline V gene. The CDR3 coding sequence is TGTGCCACCAGCTCAAGGAGAGATACGCAGTATTTT. This encodes CATSSRRDTQYF.

Concerning this clonotype: Its ends do not fully match the called genes, so a read error is possible. The CDR3 loop is CTSSQRTSGTYEQYF. The CDR3, as DNA: TGCACCAGCAGCCAACGGACTAGCGGAACCTACGAGCAGTACTTC. The rearrangement uses TRBV4-3 and TRBJ2-7; 10 bases match TRBD2. Germline assignment: CDR1 LGHNA and CDR2 YSLEER. The CDR3 sequence is 15 residues long.

On this clonotype itself: One end of the junction is discordant with germline, which a read error may explain. The chain joins TRBV6-5 to TRBJ2-1; tentatively, D is TRBD2 (6 bases). The DNA end favors TRBJ2-7, so the J call may be wrong. CDR1 is MNHEY, CDR2 SVGAGI, per germline. The length of the CDR3 is 16 residues. The chain's CDR3 is CANSYHPSGEDYEQYF. The CDR3 DNA reads as TGTGCCAACAGTTACCACCCCTCGGGGGAAGACTATGAGCAGTACTTC.

With regard to this clonotype: A read error may be the cause here, since a much bigger clone is one base away. V gene TRBV29-1 combines with J gene TRBJ2-5; no definite D call. Germline-derived CDR1 and CDR2 are SQVTM and ANQGSEA. This CDR3 is built from 23 residues. The CDR3 DNA reads TGCAACCACTTCCGCTGTCAAGTCCAGTTCTACGGGCTCTCGGAGAATAACGAGTGGACCCAGTACTTC. Encoded protein: CNHFRCQVQFYGLSENNEWTQYF.